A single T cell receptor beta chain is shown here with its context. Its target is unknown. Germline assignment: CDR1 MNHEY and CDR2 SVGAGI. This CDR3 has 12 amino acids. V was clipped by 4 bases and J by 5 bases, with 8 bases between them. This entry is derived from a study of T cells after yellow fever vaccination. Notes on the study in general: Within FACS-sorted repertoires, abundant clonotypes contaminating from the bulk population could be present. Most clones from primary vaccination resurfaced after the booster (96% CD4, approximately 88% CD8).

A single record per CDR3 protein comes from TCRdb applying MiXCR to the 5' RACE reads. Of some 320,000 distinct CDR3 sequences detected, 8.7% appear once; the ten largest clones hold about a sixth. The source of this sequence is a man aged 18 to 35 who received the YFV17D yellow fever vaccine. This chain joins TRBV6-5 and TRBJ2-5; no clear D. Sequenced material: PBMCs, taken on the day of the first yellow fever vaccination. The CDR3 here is CASSSYTETQYF. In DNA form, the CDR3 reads TGTGCCAGCAGTTCCTACACGGAGACCCAGTACTTC.